This T cell receptor (beta chain) was sequenced in a study of blood T cell repertoires in COVID-19. Profiling relied on immunoSEQ multiplex PCR, and the TCRdb table lists in-frame clones only, not all of them. The sample yields approximately 220,000 clones, just over 85% seen once. Deletions cut 4 bases from V and 8 bases from J, with 11 bases between. This CDR3 is built from 13 residues. CDR1 is MNHEY and CDR2 is SMNVEV in the germline V gene (reference sequence). V usage is TRBV27 and J usage is TRBJ1-4; possible D gene TRBD1, 6 bases. This sequence was found in a woman in her 40s with acute COVID-19. The sample taken for sequencing was PBMCs or T cells enriched from blood (not recorded which). CDR3 in DNA: TGTGCCAGCAGTTGGCGGGGGGGCGAAAAACTGTTTTTT. It yields the protein CASSWRGGEKLFF. The full variable domain, completed using reference TRBV27 and TRBJ1-4, is EAQVTQNPRYLITVTGKKLTVTCSQNMNHEYMSWYRQDPGLGLRQIYYSMNVEVTDKGDVPEGYKVSRKEKRNFPLILESPSPNQTSLYFCASSWRGGEKLFFGSGTQLSVL.